This T cell receptor beta chain was retrieved from a study of cytomegalovirus exposure and HLA in healthy donors. The PCR used 60 Vbeta and 13 Jbeta primers. Clones were sequenced by immunoSEQ multiplex PCR, and TCRdb holds only the in-frame ones, with some missing. The sample has under 200,000 clones, approximately 80% seen once. CDR1 and CDR2 from the germline V gene are MGHRA and YSYEKL. This CDR3 is 13 amino acids long. V lost 1 base to trimming and J lost 3 bases, with 7 bases between them. The chain carries TRBV4-1 and TRBJ2-7; D remains unclear. Sample: PBMCs. The sequence was obtained from a man under 40 in good health and CMV-seronegative. The CDR3 sequence is CASSQVVLYEQYF. The CDR3 nucleotides read TGCGCCAGCAGCCAAGTTGTCCTCTACGAGCAGTACTTC.